This is a list of T cell receptor beta chains from one sample in a study of T cells in Graves' hyperthyroidism and ophthalmopathy. TCRdb re-analysed the multiplex PCR reads in MiXCR, keeping a single row per CDR3 protein. The sample yields roughly 400,000 distinct CDR3 sequences, more than 15% seen once. Sequenced material: blood. These TCRs come from a woman between 18 and 30 years old with Graves' hyperthyroidism that later progressed to Graves' ophthalmopathy. The CDR3 runs from the conserved cysteine through the conserved F or W.

V gene	J gene	CDR3 protein
TRBV7-9	TRBJ2-3	CASSLLAGGGTDTQYF
TRBV6-1	TRBJ2-7	CASSQLGVGYEQYF
TRBV30	TRBJ1-3	CAWIQVFSGNTIYF
TRBV2	TRBJ2-1	CASNPGGEQFF
TRBV6-2/TRBV6-3	TRBJ2-1	CASSSGGAGGPNEQFF
TRBV5-1	TRBJ2-5	CASSLVQAQETQYF
TRBV29-1	TRBJ2-7	CSVESNGRATPREQYF
TRBV27	TRBJ2-2	CVSSFHRQPTSGSSTGELFF
TRBV5-5	TRBJ2-1	CASTPSQQREMYEQFF
TRBV5-6	TRBJ2-1	CASSWGGGDEQFF
TRBV25-1	TRBJ2-7	CASSELGGLDEQYF
TRBV20-1	TRBJ2-5	CSARTSGTETQYF
TRBV2	TRBJ2-3	CASSEDTGMDTQYF
TRBV20-1	TRBJ2-7	CSALYGSSYEQYF
TRBV6-7	TRBJ1-5	CASSSSTAYSNQPQHF
TRBV6-1	TRBJ2-1	CASSEAGRGVGNEQFF
TRBV11-2	TRBJ1-5	CASSPQGLDSNQPQHF
TRBV11-2	TRBJ2-3	CASSSSRQGAEYLADTQYF
TRBV20-1	TRBJ2-5	CSASGGSQGETQYF
TRBV13	TRBJ2-1	CASSNGGTNNEQFF
TRBV6-6	TRBJ2-5	CASSYYWTGPQETQYF
TRBV19	TRBJ2-7	CASSRSGKDSYEQYF
TRBV6-2/TRBV6-3	TRBJ2-1	CATESGRSINEQFF
TRBV6-2/TRBV6-3	TRBJ2-7	CASSYQVAGVPLYEQYF
TRBV28	TRBJ2-3	CASRGAFRGDTQYF
TRBV9	TRBJ2-7	CASSVAVGPNYEQYF
TRBV28	TRBJ2-7	CASRPGTGFHEQYF
TRBV30	TRBJ1-1	CAWGRLNTEAFF
TRBV5-1	TRBJ1-2	CASSLNRDNYGYTF
TRBV28	TRBJ2-3	CASSSPASGNTDTQYF
TRBV18	TRBJ2-5	CASSPAPYKRTQEAQYF
TRBV6-1	TRBJ1-4	CASSDLWGDEKLFF
TRBV3-1	TRBJ2-5	CASSRTRGRETQYF
TRBV11-2	TRBJ2-7	CASSQMLLAGGYEQYF
TRBV12-3/TRBV12-4	TRBJ2-1	CASSPRDFSNEQFF
TRBV7-3	TRBJ2-1	CASSHTLDRTDNEQFF
TRBV28	TRBJ2-2	CASSLTVAPANTGELFF
TRBV6-1	TRBJ1-6	CASSRRLSSYNSPLHF
TRBV6-5	TRBJ2-6	CASSYGTSGTSSGANVLTF
TRBV28	TRBJ2-3	CASRSPGLAERTKADTQYF
TRBV20-1	TRBJ2-1	CSARELAGVIFDEQFF